The source of this T cell receptor (beta chain) is a study of blood T cell repertoires in COVID-19. Study overall: Acute-phase and convalescent COVID-19 samples originated in the United States, Italy and Spain. T cells, B-cell-depleted T cells, or PBMCs provided the cDNA or gDNA that served as material.

Germline V gives CDR1 ENHRY, CDR2 SYGVKD. This CDR3 has 16 amino acids. V shed 3 bases and J shed 3 bases, with 16 bases lying between them. Authors' analysis steps: Amplification of reference gene primers provided the estimated nucleated cell counts. Measured with immunoSEQ multiplex PCR; TCRdb has only the in-frame clones, and not every one. Clonal size and the V and J genes are those of that table, whereas D and trimming came from the DNA. The table shows hundreds of thousands of clones, with about 88% occurring only once. The V call is TRBV10-3, the J call TRBJ2-3; D may be TRBD1 (5 bases). The sequence was obtained from an older man with acute or convalescent COVID-19. The sequenced sample was peripheral blood. CDR3 bases: TGTGCCATCAGTGAACGGTCCAGGGTGGGAACAGATACGCAGTATTTT. Translated: CAISERSRVGTDTQYF.